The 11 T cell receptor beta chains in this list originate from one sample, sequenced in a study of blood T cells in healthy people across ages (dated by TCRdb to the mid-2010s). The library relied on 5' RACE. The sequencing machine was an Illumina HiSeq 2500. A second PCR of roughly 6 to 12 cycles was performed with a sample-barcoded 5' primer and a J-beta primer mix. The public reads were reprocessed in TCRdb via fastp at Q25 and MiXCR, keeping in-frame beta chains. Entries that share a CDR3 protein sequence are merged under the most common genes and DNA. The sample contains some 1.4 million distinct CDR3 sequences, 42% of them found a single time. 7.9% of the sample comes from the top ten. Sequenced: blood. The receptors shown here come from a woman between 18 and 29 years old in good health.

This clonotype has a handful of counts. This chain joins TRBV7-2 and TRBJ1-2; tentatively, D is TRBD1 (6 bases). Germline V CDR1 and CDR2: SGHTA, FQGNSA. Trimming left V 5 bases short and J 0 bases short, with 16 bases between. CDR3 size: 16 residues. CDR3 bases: TGTGCCAGCAGCCCAAGATGGGACACTACTAACTATGGCTACACCTTC. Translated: CASSPRWDTTNYGYTF.

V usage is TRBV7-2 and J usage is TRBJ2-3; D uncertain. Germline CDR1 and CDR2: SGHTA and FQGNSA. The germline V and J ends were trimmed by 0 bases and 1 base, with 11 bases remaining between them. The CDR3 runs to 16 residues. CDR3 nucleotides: TGTGCCAGCAGCTTAGCGCCCTCCTCTGGCACAGATACGCAGTATTTT. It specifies CASSLAPSSGTDTQYF.

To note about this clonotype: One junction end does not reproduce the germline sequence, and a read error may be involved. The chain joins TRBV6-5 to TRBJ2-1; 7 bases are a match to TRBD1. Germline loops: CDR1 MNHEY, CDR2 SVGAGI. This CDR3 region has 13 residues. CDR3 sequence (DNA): TGTGCCAGCAGTTACTCGACCGGGACAGAGCTGTTCTTC. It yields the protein CASSYSTGTELFF.

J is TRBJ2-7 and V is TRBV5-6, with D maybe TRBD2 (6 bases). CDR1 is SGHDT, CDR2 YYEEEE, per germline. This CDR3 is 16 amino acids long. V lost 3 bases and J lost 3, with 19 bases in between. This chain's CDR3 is CASSYDSGGTFYEQYF. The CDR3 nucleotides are TGTGCCAGCAGCTACGATAGCGGCGGCACCTTCTACGAGCAGTACTTC.

As DNA, the CDR3 is TGTGCCAGCAGCCACGGAGTGACTCAAAGACGCACAGATACGCAGTATTTT. This translates into CASSHGVTQRRTDTQYF. This chain connects TRBV14 to TRBJ2-3; unclear D gene. The CDR3 extends over 17 amino acids. CDR1 SGHDN and CDR2 FVKESK come from the germline V gene. Trimming took 3 bases from V and 1 from J, leaving 17 bases between them. The full variable domain, rest sourced from reference TRBV14 and TRBJ2-3, is EAGVTQFPSHSVIEKGQTVTLRCDPISGHDNLYWYRRVMGKEIKFLLHFVKESKQDESGMPNNRFLAERTGGTYSTLKVQPAELEDSGVYFCASSHGVTQRRTDTQYFGPGTRLTVL.

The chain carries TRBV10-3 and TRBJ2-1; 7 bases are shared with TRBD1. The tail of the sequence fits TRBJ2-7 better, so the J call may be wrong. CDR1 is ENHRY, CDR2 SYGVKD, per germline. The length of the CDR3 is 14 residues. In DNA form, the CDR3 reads TGTGCCATCAGCGAGGGGACAGCGAACAATGAGCAGTACTTC. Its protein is CAISEGTANNEQYF.

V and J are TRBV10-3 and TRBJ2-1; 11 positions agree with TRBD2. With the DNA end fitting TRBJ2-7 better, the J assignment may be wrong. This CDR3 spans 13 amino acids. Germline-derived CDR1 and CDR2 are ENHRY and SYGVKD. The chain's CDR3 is CAIPSGRTNEQYF. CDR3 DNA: TGTGCCATCCCTAGCGGGAGGACCAATGAGCAGTACTTC.

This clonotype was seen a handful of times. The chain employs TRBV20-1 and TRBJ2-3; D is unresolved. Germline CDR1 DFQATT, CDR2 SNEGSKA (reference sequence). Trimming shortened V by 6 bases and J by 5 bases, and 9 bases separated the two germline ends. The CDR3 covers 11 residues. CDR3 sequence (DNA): TGCAGTGCCCCTCGTATAGATACGCAGTATTTT. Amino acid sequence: CSAPRIDTQYF.

CDR3 nucleotides: TGTGCCAGCGGTCCCCAAATGGGGGTAACGGGCGAGCAGTACTTC. Its translation is CASGPQMGVTGEQYF. The J gene is TRBJ2-7, the V gene TRBV28, with D perhaps assigned TRBD1 or TRBD2 (5 bases each). The V end lost 8 bases, the J end lost 6 bases, and 23 bases lay between the germline ends. This CDR3 contains 15 residues. Germline CDR1 and CDR2: MDHEN and SYDVKM.

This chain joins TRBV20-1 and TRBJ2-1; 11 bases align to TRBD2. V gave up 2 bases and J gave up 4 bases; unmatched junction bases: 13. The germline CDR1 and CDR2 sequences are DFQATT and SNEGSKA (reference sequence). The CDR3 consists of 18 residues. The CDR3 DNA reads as TGCAGTGCTAGATCCGGGACTAGCGGCGATCGGATTTACAATGAGCAGTTCTTC. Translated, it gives CSARSGTSGDRIYNEQFF.

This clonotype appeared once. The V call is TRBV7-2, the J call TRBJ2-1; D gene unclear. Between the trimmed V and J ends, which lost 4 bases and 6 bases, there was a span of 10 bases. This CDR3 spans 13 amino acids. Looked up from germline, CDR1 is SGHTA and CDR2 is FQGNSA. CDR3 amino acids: CASSSPPSNEQFF. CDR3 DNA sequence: TGTGCCAGCAGCTCGCCCCCTAGCAATGAGCAGTTCTTC.